This T cell receptor beta chain was identified during a study of beta chain features in type 1 diabetes. Notes on the study in general: Compared to healthy donors, patients appeared to have naive, central memory and Treg TCRB repertoires that were more alike.

Sorting gave populations that all exceeded 95% purity. The CDR3 sequence is 11 residues long. Trimming cost V 1 base and J 8 bases, with 3 bases left between them. Germline V CDR1 and CDR2: SGHNT, YENEEA. The investigators reverse transcribed all of the isolated RNA, so they sequenced expressed TCRB transcripts. Assay: immunoSEQ multiplex PCR; the TCRdb copy retains only in-frame clones and omits some. The top ten clones hold under 0.095% of a sample with over 500,000 clones, about 14% of them seen once. In regard to this clone: What it binds is unknown.

This sequence originates from a man in his late teens or twenties in good health. The sequencing input was naive CD4+ T cells from blood. The rearrangement uses TRBV11-3 and TRBJ2-1, with D uncertain. The CDR3 coding sequence is TGTGCCAGCAGCTTAGGTCATGAGCAGTTCTTC. This sequence encodes CASSLGHEQFF.